This T cell receptor (beta chain) was sequenced for a study of T cell responses to AZD1222 COVID-19 vaccine. Per germline, CDR1 SGHRS and CDR2 YFSETQ. The CDR3 totals 16 residues. V lost 3 bases, J lost 7 bases, and 13 bases stayed unmatched. Profiled with immunoSEQ multiplex PCR; TCRdb holds only in-frame clones, not every one. The repertoire consists of some 200,000 clones, with 80% to 95% occurring once and the leading ten covering more than 1.5%. The chain combines TRBV5-1 with TRBJ2-1; 7 nucleotides line up with TRBD1. The source is an adult who received the AZD1222 COVID-19 vaccine. The sample was peripheral blood, taken 28 days after the second AZD1222 dose. The CDR3 region has the DNA TGCGCCAGCAGCTCGACGACAGGGACAGCCAATAATGAGCAGTTCTTC. Translation: CASSSTTGTANNEQFF.